A selection of T cell receptor beta chains follows, all from one sample in a study of T cells in tuberculosis. TCRdb keeps only in-frame clones here, not all; method: immunoSEQ multiplex PCR. The sample consists of 25,000 to 35,000 clones, 93% of them appearing once. Sequenced input: PBMCs. Receptors were obtained from a donor aged 10 to 29 with latent tuberculosis or without tuberculosis infection. Both conserved end residues are part of each CDR3. Some rows mark clone size as missing; the rest say once, few, many or name a class of expanded clone.

j_gene	v_gene	abundance	CDR3aa
TRBJ2-7	TRBV27	.	CASSSQGTYEQYF
TRBJ2-2	TRBV19	.	CASSILEAGSDTGELFF
TRBJ1-4	TRBV7-9	.	CASSLAPHRGANEKLFF
TRBJ2-6	TRBV19	.	CASSPGTGLSGANVLTF
TRBJ2-4	TRBV27	.	CASSLGAVNIQYF
TRBJ2-1	TRBV5-1	once	CASSTGQGSYNEQFF
TRBJ2-1	TRBV10-3	.	CAIRELLGRGEQFF
TRBJ2-7	TRBV6-1	once	CASSESLDPDYYEQYF
TRBJ2-7	TRBV4-1	.	CASSQADSYEQYF
TRBJ1-4	TRBV5-6	.	CASSSYTENEKLFF
TRBJ1-1	TRBV7-9	.	CASSSQSVNTEAFF
TRBJ2-7	TRBV7-9	.	CASSLEYGGRPYEQYF
TRBJ2-3	TRBV7-6	.	CASSEGTGVRTDTQYF
TRBJ2-3	TRBV27	.	CASTKKGTGDLNTQYF
TRBJ1-1	TRBV7-3	few	CASSFSGVKAYTEAFF
TRBJ1-2	TRBV5-6	.	CASSGTANYGYTF
TRBJ2-1	TRBV25-1	.	CASSVLYEQFF
TRBJ2-1	TRBV18	.	CASSPGVSGGDEQFF
TRBJ2-3	TRBV27	.	CASSIDRGRWGDTQYF
TRBJ2-6	TRBV9	.	CASSGHPQGSGANVLTF
TRBJ2-7	TRBV4-1	.	CASSGIQGNGDDEQYF
TRBJ2-1	TRBV6-5	.	CASTGFNEQFF
TRBJ1-2	TRBV25-1	.	CASSLDSSHYGYTF
TRBJ1-1	TRBV2	.	CASSDGQSLEAFF
TRBJ2-3	TRBV7-2	.	CASSRSRFPDTQYF
TRBJ2-3	TRBV19	.	CASSISTSADTQYF